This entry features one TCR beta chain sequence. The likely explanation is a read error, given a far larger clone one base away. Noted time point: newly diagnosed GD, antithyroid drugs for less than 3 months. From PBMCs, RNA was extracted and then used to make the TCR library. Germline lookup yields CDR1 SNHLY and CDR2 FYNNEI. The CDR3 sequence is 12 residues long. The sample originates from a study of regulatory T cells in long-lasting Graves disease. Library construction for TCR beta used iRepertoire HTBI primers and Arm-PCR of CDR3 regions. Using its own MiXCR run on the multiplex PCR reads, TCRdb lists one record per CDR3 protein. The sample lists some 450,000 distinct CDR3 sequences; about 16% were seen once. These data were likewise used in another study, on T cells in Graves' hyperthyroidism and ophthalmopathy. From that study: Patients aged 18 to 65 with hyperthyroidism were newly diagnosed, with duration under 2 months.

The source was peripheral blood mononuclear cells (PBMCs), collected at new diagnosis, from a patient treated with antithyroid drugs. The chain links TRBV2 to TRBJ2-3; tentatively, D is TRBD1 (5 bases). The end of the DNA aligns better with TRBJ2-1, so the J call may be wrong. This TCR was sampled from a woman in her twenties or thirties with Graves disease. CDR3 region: CASSEQGGEQFF. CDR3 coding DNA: TGTGCCAGCAGTGAACAGGGTGGGGAGCAGTTCTTC.